What follows are 14 T cell receptor beta chains derived from one specimen sequenced in a study of T cells in Graves' hyperthyroidism and ophthalmopathy. From RNA transcripts, TCR beta CDR3 regions were amplified. The HTBI primer set drove a first-round RT-PCR of the TCR CDR3. TCRdb reprocessed the multiplex PCR reads via MiXCR and lists one record per CDR3 protein. The sample holds hundreds of thousands of distinct CDR3 sequences, about 38% seen once. The sequencing sample was made of blood. The source is a man younger than 35 with Graves' hyperthyroidism.

Remarks on this clonotype: The junction shows a germline mismatch at one end, possibly a read error. V and J are TRBV7-2 and TRBJ2-7; no clear D gene. Per the germline V gene, CDR1 is SGHTA and CDR2 is FQGNSA. CDR3 length: 11 amino acids. CDR3 DNA sequence: TGTGCCGGCAGCTTAACCGGAGAGCAGTACTTC. Translation: CAGSLTGEQYF. Filled out from reference TRBV7-2 and TRBJ2-7, the complete variable domain reads GAGVSQSPSNKVTEKGKDVELRCDPISGHTALYWYRQSLGQGLEFLIYFQGNSAPDKSGLPSDRFSAERTGGSVSTLTIQRTQQEDSAVYLCAGSLTGEQYFGPGTRLTVT.

This clonotype was counted at least ten times. V is TRBV9 and J is TRBJ1-2; the D gene is possibly TRBD1 (5 bases). V dropped 6 bases and J dropped 4 bases, with 10 bases sitting between them. The CDR3 has 12 amino acids. Germline CDR1 is SGDLS and CDR2 is YYNGEE. CDR3 in DNA: TGTGCCAGCAAGGGGAGTAGCTATGGCTACACCTTC. Amino acids: CASKGSSYGYTF. Combining the CDR3 with reference TRBV9 and TRBJ1-2 gives the whole variable domain DSGVTQTPKHLITATGQRVTLRCSPRSGDLSVYWYQQSLDQGLQFLIQYYNGEERAKGNILERFSAQQFPDLHSELNLSSLELGDSALYFCASKGSSYGYTFGSGTRLTVV.

The chain has TRBV7-2 and TRBJ1-1; 9 bases are shared with TRBD1. This CDR3 has 14 amino acids. Germline V lookup: CDR1 SGHTA, CDR2 FQGNSA. Losses at the gene ends were 2 bases for V and 5 bases for J; bases not matched to a gene: 3. The CDR3 bases are TGTGCCAGCAGCTTAACAGGGGGCGAGACTGAAGCTTTCTTT. Translating gives CASSLTGGETEAFF.

The chain employs TRBV20-1 and TRBJ1-3; D ambiguous. With 6 bases removed from V and 2 bases from J, the gap between germline ends came to 14 bases. The CDR3 is 14 residues long. From germline, CDR1 is DFQATT and CDR2 SNEGSKA (reference sequence). The CDR3 coding sequence is TGCAGTGCCCGGGAGGGAAGCGCTGGAAACACCATATATTTT. Its protein product is CSAREGSAGNTIYF.

This clonotype was found a few times. The chain joins TRBV7-9 to TRBJ1-4; 9 bases align to TRBD1. This CDR3 spans 16 amino acids. Germline CDR1 and CDR2: SEHNR and FQNEAQ (reference sequence). With 6 bases clipped from V and 7 bases from J, the junction kept 12 bases outside the gene matches. This CDR3 reads CASSSGTGNRGEKLFF. CDR3 nucleotide sequence: TGTGCCAGCAGTTCCGGGACAGGGAATCGAGGTGAAAAACTGTTTTTT.

The rearrangement uses TRBV20-1 and TRBJ2-5; D gene uncertain. Germline values: CDR1 DFQATT, CDR2 SNEGSKA (reference sequence). Trimming took off 3 bases at V and 5 bases at J, with 16 bases between the two ends. The length of the CDR3 is 14 residues. The CDR3, as DNA: TGCAGTGCTAGCAGCTCGCGTTTATGGGAGACCCAGTACTTC. Protein product: CSASSSRLWETQYF.

To note about this clonotype: A much bigger clone sits one base away, suggesting this may be a read error. The gene calls are TRBV7-9 and TRBJ2-5; D ambiguous. The CDR3 consists of 12 residues. CDR1 is SEHNR and CDR2 is FQNEAQ in the germline V gene (reference sequence). The CDR3 region has the DNA TGTGCCAGCAGCTTAGAGAAGGAGACCCAGCACTTC. This codes for CASSLEKETQHF.

V and J are TRBV29-1 and TRBJ2-7; a weak D match, TRBD1 (6 bases). This CDR3 contains 12 residues. CDR1 and CDR2 from the germline V gene are SQVTM and ANQGSEA. With 5 bases removed from V and 0 bases from J, the gap between germline ends came to 8 bases. CDR3 sequence (DNA): TGCAGCGTTAAGGGGGACTCCTACGAGCAGTACTTC. Translating gives CSVKGDSYEQYF.

The sample holds a few counts of this clonotype. The chain employs TRBV5-5 and TRBJ1-5; 9 positions match TRBD1. V trimming: 4 bases; J trimming: 2 bases; junction bases outside the gene matches: 10. The CDR3 length is 17 residues. Germline V CDR1 and CDR2: SGHKS, YYEKEE (reference sequence). In DNA form, the CDR3 reads TGTGCCAGCAGCACCGAACAGGGGGCCTCGGGCAATCAGCCCCAGCATTTT. The encoded protein is CASSTEQGASGNQPQHF. The full variable domain, completed using reference TRBV5-5 and TRBJ1-5, is DAGVTQSPTHLIKTRGQQVTLRCSPISGHKSVSWYQQVLGQGPQFIFQYYEKEERGRGNFPDRFSARQFPNYSSELNVNALLLGDSALYLCASSTEQGASGNQPQHFGDGTRLSIL.

The chain recombines TRBV11-3 with TRBJ2-2; D uncertain. The length of the CDR3 is 12 residues. V gave up 9 bases and J gave up 4 bases, with 9 bases separating them. CDR1 and CDR2 (germline): SGHNT, YENEEA. CDR3 in amino acids: CASVQATGELFF. The CDR3 coding sequence is TGTGCCAGTGTCCAGGCCACCGGGGAGCTGTTTTTT.

This clonotype is a singleton in its sample. CDR3 sequence (DNA): TGTGCCACCAGCAGTGCCCAGGGCGGCGGGAATTCACCCCTCCACTTT. Its translation is CATSSAQGGGNSPLHF. The rearrangement links TRBV15 to TRBJ1-6; possible D gene TRBD1, 5 bases. The length of the CDR3 is 16 residues. Trimming cost V 3 bases and J 7 bases, with 16 bases left between them. CDR1 LNHNV and CDR2 YYDKDF come from the germline V gene (reference sequence).

This clonotype was detected ten times or more. This chain links TRBV7-9 with TRBJ1-1; D uncertain. Trimming left V 1 base short and J 6 bases short, with 9 bases between. Germline V gene data show CDR1 as SEHNR and CDR2 as FQNEAQ (reference sequence). The CDR3 runs 13 residues. CDR3 region: CASSLVGVAEAFF. The DNA for the CDR3 is TGTGCCAGCAGCTTAGTTGGGGTCGCTGAAGCTTTCTTT.

This clonotype was found many times. The gene calls are TRBV19 and TRBJ1-1, with 10 bases matching TRBD1. Germline assignment: CDR1 LNHDA and CDR2 SQIVND (reference sequence). This CDR3 has 15 residues. The J segment lost 3 bases and the V segment lost 6 bases, leaving 7 bases of the junction unmatched. The CDR3 DNA sequence: TGTGCCAGTAGGATGGACAGGGGGTTTTACACTGAAGCTTTCTTT. It yields the protein CASRMDRGFYTEAFF.

This clonotype has only a few counts. The rearrangement joins TRBV11-2 to TRBJ2-7, with 7 bases fitting TRBD2. The CDR3 is 15 residues long. The germline gives CDR1 SGHAT, CDR2 FQNNGV. Unmatched junction bases numbered 5, after V lost 3 bases and J lost 0 bases. CDR3 DNA sequence: TGTGCCAGCAGCTTCTTCCGCGGGAGCTCCTACGAGCAGTACTTC. Its protein is CASSFFRGSSYEQYF.